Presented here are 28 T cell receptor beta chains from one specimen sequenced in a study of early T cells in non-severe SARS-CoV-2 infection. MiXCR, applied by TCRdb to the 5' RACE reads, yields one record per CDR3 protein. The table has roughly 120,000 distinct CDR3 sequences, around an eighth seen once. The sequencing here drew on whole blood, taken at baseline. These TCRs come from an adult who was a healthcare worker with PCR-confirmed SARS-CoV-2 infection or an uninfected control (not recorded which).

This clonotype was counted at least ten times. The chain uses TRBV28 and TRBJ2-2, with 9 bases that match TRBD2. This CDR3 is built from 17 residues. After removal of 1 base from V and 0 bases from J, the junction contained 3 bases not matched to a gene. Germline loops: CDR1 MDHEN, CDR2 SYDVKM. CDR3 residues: CASSLFPSGTNTGELFF. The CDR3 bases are TGTGCCAGCAGTTTATTTCCTAGCGGGACGAACACCGGGGAGCTGTTTTTT.

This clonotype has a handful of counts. CDR3 bases: TGTGCCAGCAGCCGAGTGCGGGGGCTCCTCTACTATGGCTACACCTTC. Amino acids: CASSRVRGLLYYGYTF. This chain connects TRBV7-9 to TRBJ1-2; D is possibly TRBD1 (6 bases). Between the trimmed V and J ends, which lost 5 bases and 3 bases, there was a span of 19 bases. This CDR3 has 16 residues. Germline V gene lookup returns CDR1 SEHNR and CDR2 FQNEAQ (reference sequence).

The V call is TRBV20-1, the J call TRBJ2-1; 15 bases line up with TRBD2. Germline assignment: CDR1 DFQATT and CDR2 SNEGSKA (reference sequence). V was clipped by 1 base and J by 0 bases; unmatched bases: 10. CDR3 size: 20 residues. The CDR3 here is CSARASGTSGGRFSYNEQFF. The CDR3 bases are TGCAGTGCTAGAGCTTCCGGGACTAGCGGGGGGCGCTTCTCCTACAATGAGCAGTTCTTC.

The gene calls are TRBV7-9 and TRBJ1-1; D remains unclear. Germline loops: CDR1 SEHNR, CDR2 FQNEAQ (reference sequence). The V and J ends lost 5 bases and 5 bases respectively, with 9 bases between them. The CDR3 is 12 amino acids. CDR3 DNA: TGTGCCAGCAGCCTCTCCATTACTGAAGCTTTCTTT. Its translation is CASSLSITEAFF.

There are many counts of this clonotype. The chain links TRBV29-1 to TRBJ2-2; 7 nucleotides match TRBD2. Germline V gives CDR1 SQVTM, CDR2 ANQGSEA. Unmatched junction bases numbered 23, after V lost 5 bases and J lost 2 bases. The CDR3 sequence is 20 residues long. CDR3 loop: CSVTGAIPMGGPVNTGELFF. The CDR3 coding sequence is TGCAGCGTTACAGGCGCCATACCGATGGGAGGGCCGGTTAACACCGGGGAGCTGTTTTTT.

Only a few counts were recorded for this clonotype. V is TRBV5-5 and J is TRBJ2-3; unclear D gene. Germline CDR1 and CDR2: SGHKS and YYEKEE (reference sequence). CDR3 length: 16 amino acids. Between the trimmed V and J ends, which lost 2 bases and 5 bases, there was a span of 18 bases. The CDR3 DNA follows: TGTGCCAGCAGCTTCCAGGTGCTAGTCATCCAAGATACGCAGTATTTT. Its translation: CASSFQVLVIQDTQYF.

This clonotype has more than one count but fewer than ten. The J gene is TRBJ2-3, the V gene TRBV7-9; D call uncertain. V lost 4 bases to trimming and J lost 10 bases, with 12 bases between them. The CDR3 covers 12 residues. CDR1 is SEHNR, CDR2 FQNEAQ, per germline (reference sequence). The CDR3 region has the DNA TGTGCCAGCAGCTCCCAGAAATTTGCGCAGTATTTT. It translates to CASSSQKFAQYF.

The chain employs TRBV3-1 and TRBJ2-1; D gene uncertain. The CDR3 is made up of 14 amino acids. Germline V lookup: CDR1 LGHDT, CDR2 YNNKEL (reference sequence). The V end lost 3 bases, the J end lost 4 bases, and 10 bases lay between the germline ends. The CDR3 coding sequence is TGTGCCAGCAGCCACGGTTTTCCGTACAATGAGCAGTTCTTC. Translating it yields CASSHGFPYNEQFF.

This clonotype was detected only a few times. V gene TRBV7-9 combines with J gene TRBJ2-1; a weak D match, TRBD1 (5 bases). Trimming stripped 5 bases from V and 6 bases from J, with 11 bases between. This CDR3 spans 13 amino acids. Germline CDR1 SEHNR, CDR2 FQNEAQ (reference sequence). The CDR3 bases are TGTGCCAGCAGCGCCCGACAGATCAATGAGCAGTTCTTC. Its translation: CASSARQINEQFF.

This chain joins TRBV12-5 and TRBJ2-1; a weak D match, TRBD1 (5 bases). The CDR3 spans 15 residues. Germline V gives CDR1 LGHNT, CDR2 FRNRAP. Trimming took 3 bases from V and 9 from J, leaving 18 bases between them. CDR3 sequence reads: CASGFRGYNGGEQFF. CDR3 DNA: TGTGCTAGTGGTTTTAGGGGATACAATGGTGGTGAGCAGTTCTTC.

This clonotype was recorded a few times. The CDR3 coding sequence is TGTGCCAGCTCACCTTCCGACAGGGAGAACACTGAAGCTTTCTTT. Its protein product is CASSPSDRENTEAFF. The V call is TRBV18, the J call TRBJ1-1; TRBD1 aligns across 7 bases. Germline V gives CDR1 KGHSH, CDR2 LQKENI. Trimming cost V 3 bases and J 1 base; bases outside gene matches: 5. The CDR3 loop spans 15 amino acids.

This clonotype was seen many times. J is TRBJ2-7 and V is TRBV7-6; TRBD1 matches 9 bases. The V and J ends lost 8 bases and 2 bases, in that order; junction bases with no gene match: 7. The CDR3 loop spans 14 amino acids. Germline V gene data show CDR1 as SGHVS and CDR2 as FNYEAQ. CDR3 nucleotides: TGTGCCAGCCAACCGGGACAGGGAACCTACGAGCAGTACTTC. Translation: CASQPGQGTYEQYF.

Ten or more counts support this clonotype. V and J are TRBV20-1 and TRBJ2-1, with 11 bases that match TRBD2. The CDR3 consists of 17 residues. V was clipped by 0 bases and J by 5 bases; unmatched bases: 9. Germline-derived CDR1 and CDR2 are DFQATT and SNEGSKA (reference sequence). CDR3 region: CSARDPRNSGGDNEQFF. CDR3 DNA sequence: TGCAGTGCTAGAGATCCTCGGAATAGCGGGGGGGACAATGAGCAGTTCTTC.

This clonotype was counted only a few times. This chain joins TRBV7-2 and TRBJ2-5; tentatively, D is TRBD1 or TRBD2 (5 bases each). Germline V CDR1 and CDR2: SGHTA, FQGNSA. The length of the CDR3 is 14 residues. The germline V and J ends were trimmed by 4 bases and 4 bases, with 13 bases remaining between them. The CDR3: CASSYTGRGETQYF. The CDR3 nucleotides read TGTGCCAGCAGCTATACAGGACGGGGAGAGACCCAGTACTTC.

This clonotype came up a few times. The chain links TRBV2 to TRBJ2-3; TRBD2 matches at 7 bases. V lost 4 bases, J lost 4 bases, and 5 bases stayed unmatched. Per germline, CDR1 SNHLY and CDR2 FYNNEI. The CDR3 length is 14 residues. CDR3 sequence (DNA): TGTGCCAGCAGTGCTCGCGGGAGCCCAGATACGCAGTATTTT. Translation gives CASSARGSPDTQYF.

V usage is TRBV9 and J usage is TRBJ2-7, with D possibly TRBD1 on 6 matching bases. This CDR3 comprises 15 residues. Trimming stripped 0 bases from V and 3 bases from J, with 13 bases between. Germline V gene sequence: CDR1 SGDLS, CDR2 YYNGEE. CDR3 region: CASSVGPGTHYEQYF. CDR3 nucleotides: TGTGCCAGCAGCGTAGGTCCCGGGACACACTACGAGCAGTACTTC.

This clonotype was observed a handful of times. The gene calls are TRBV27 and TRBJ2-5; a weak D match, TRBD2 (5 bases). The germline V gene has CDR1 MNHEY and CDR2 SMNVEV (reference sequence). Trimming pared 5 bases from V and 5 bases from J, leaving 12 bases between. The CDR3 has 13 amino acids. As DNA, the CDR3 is TGTGCCAGCAGTCCCCGCCCGGGGGAGACCCAGTACTTC. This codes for CASSPRPGETQYF.

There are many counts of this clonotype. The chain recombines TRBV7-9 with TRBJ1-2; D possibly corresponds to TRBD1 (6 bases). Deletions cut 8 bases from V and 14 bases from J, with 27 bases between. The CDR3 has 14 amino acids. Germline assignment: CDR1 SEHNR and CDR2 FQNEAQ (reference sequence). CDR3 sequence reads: CASDMRGGGQGRTF. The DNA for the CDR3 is TGTGCCAGCGACATGAGAGGCGGAGGGCAGGGGAGGACCTTC. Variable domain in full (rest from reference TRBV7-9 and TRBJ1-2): DTGVSQNPRHKITKRGQNVTFRCDPISEHNRLYWYRQTLGQGPEFLTYFQNEAQLEKSRLLSDRFSAERPKGSFSTLEIQRTEQGDSAMYLCASDMRGGGQGRTFGSGTRLTVV.

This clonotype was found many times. The CDR3 region is CATSRDPRGGQPQHF. In DNA, the CDR3 is TGTGCCACCAGCAGAGATCCCCGGGGGGGTCAGCCCCAGCATTTT. The V and J genes are TRBV15 and TRBJ1-5; maybe TRBD1 (5 bases). Germline assignment: CDR1 LNHNV and CDR2 YYDKDF (reference sequence). This CDR3 is 15 amino acids long. The germline V and J ends were trimmed by 0 bases and 6 bases, with 12 bases remaining between them. The full variable domain, in which reference TRBV15 and TRBJ1-5 provide the parts outside the CDR3, is DAMVIQNPRYQVTQFGKPVTLSCSQTLNHNVMYWYQQKSSQAPKLLFHYYDKDFNNEADTPDNFQSRRPNTSFCFLDIRSPGLGDTAMYLCATSRDPRGGQPQHFGDGTRLSIL.

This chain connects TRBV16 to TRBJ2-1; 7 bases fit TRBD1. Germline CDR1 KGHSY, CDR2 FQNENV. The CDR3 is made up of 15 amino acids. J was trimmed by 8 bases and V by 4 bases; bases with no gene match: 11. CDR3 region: CASSPWTGSGDEQFF. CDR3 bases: TGTGCCAGCAGCCCATGGACAGGCTCAGGGGATGAGCAGTTCTTC.

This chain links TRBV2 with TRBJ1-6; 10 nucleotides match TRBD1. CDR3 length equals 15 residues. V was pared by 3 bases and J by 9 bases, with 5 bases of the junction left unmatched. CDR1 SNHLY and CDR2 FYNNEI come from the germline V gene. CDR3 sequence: CASSETGGASSPLHF. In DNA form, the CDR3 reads TGTGCCAGCAGTGAGACAGGGGGCGCGAGTTCACCCCTCCACTTT. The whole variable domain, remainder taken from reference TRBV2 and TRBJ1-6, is EPEVTQTPSHQVTQMGQEVILRCVPISNHLYFYWYRQILGQKVEFLVSFYNNEISEKSEIFDDQFSVERPDGSNFTLKIRSTKLEDSAMYFCASSETGGASSPLHFGNGTRLTVT.

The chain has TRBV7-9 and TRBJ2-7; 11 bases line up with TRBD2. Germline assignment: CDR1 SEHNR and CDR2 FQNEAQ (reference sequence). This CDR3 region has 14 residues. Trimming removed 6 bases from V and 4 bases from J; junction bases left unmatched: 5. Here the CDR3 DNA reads TGTGCCAGCAGTACTAGCGGGGGAGAGTACGAGCAGTACTTC. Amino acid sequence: CASSTSGGEYEQYF.

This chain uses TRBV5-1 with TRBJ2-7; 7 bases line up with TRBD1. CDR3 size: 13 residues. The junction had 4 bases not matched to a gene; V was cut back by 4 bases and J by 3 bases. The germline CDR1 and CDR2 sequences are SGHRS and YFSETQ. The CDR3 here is CASSRDSDYEQYF. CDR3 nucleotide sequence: TGCGCCAGCAGCCGGGACAGTGACTACGAGCAGTACTTC.

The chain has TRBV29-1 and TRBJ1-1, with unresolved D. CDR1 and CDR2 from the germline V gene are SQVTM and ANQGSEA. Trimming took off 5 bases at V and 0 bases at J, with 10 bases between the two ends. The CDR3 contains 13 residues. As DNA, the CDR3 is TGCAGCGTTAGAAGGGAGGTGAACACTGAAGCTTTCTTT. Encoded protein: CSVRREVNTEAFF. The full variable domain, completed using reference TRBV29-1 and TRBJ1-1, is SAVISQKPSRDICQRGTSLTIQCQVDSQVTMMFWYRQQPGQSLTLIATANQGSEATYESGFVIDKFPISRPNLTFSTLTVSNMSPEDSSIYLCSVRREVNTEAFFGQGTRLTVV.

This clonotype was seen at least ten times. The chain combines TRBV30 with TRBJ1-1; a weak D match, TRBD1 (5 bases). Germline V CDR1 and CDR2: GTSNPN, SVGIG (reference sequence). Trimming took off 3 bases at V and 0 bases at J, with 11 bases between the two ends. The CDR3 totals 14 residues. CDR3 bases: TGTGCCTGGAGCGCAGGGCTCATGAACACTGAAGCTTTCTTT. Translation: CAWSAGLMNTEAFF.

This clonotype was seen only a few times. The CDR3 DNA is TGCGCCAGCAGCCTGAGAGTAGTAGGCTCACCCCTCCACTTT. Translated: CASSLRVVGSPLHF. The chain has TRBV5-1 and TRBJ1-6; D is ambiguous. The V and J ends lost 4 bases and 10 bases respectively, with 15 bases between them. CDR3 length: 14 residues. The germline gives CDR1 SGHRS, CDR2 YFSETQ.

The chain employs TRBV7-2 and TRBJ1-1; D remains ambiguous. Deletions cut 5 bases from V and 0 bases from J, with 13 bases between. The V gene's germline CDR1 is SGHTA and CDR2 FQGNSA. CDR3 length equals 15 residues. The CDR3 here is CASSPDPRLNTEAFF. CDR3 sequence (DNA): TGTGCCAGCAGCCCGGATCCTCGCTTGAACACTGAAGCTTTCTTT.

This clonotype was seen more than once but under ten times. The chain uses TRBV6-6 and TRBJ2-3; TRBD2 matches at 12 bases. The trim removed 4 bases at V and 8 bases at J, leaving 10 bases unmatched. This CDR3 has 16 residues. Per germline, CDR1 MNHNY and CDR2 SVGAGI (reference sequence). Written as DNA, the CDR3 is TGTGCCAGCAGTTCAGCTAGCGGGGGGGGACAGGGTACGCAGTATTTT. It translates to CASSSASGGGQGTQYF.